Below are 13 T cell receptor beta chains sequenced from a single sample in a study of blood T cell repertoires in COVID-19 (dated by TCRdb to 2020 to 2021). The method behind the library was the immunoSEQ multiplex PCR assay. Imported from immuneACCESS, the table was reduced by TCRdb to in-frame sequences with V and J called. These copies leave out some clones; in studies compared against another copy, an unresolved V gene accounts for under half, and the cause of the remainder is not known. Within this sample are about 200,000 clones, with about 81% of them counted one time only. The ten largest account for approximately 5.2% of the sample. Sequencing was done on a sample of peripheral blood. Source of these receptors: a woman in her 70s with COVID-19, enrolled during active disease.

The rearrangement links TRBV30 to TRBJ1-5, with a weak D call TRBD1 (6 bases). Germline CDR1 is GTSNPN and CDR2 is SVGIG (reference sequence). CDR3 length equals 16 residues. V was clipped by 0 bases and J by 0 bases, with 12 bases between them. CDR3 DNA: TGTGCCTGGAGTGTACGGGGACAAAATAGCAATCAGCCCCAGCATTTT. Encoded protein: CAWSVRGQNSNQPQHF. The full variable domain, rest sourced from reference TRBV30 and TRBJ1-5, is SQTIHQWPATLVQPVGSPLSLECTVEGTSNPNLYWYRQAAGRGLQLLFYSVGIGQISSEVPQNLSASRPQDRQFILSSKKLLLSDSGFYLCAWSVRGQNSNQPQHFGDGTRLSIL.

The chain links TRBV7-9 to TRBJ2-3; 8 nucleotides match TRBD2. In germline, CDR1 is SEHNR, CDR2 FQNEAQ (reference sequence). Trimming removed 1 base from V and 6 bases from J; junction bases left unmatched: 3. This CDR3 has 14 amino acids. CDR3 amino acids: CASSLGIAGDTQYF. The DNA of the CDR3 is TGTGCCAGCAGCTTAGGAATAGCGGGGGATACGCAGTATTTT.

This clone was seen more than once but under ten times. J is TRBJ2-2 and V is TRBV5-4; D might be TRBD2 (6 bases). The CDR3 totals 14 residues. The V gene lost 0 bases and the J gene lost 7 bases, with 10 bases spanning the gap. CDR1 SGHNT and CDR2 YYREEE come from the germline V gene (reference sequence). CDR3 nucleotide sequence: TGTGCCAGCAGCTTGGATGGGGAGGTCGGGGAGCTGTTTTTT. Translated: CASSLDGEVGELFF.

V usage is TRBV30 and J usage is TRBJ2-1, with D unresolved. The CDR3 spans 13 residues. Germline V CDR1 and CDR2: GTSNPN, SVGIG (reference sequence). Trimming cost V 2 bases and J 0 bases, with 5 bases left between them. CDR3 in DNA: TGTGCCTGGAGTATCTTCTCCTACAATGAGCAGTTCTTC. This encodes CAWSIFSYNEQFF.

CDR3 coding DNA: TGTGCCAGCAGTCTGGCTTTGGGGGCCGTAACTGAAGCTTTCTTT. As protein: CASSLALGAVTEAFF. The rearrangement joins TRBV6-6 to TRBJ1-1; a weak D match, TRBD1 (6 bases). The CDR3 runs 15 residues. Between the trimmed V and J ends, which lost 5 bases and 5 bases, there was a span of 18 bases. The germline V gene encodes CDR1 MNHNY and CDR2 SVGAGI (reference sequence).

The CDR3 DNA reads TGCGCCAGCAGCTTGGGAGATTTCCTCTATGGCTACACCTTC. Translation gives CASSLGDFLYGYTF. The rearrangement joins TRBV5-1 to TRBJ1-2; no clear D. Trimming cost V 0 bases and J 4 bases, with 10 bases left between them. Germline V gene data show CDR1 as SGHRS and CDR2 as YFSETQ. The CDR3 totals 14 residues.

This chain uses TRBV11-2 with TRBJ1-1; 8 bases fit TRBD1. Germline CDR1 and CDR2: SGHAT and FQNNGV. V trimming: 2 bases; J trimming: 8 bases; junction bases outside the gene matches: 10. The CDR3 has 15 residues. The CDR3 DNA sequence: TGTGCCAGCAGCTTACAGGGGGCTTCCGGCCAAGAAGCTTTCTTT. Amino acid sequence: CASSLQGASGQEAFF.

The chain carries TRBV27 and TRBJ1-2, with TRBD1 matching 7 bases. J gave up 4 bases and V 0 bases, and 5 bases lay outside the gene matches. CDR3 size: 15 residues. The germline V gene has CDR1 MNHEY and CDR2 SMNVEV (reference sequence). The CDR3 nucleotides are TGTGCCAGCAGTTTATCGGAGGGGGCGGGCTATGGCTACACCTTC. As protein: CASSLSEGAGYGYTF.

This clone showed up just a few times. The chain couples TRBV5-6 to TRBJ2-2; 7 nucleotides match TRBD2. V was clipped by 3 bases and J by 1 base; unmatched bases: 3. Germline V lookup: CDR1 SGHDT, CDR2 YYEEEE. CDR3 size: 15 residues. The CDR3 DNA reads TGTGCCAGCAGCTCACTAGCGCTGAACACCGGGGAGCTGTTTTTT. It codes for CASSSLALNTGELFF.

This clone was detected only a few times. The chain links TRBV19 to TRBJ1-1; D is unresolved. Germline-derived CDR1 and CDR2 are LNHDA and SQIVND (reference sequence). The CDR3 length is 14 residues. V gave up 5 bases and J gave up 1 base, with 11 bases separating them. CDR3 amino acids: CASSLGQANTEAFF. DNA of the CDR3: TGTGCCAGTAGTCTTGGTCAGGCGAACACTGAAGCTTTCTTT.

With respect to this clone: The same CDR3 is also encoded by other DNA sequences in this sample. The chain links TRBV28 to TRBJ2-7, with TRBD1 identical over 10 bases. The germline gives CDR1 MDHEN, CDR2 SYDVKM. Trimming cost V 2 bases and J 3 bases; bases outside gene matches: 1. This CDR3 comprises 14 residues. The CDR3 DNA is TGTGCCAGCAGTTTAGGGACAGGGGTCTACGAGCAGTACTTC. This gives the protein CASSLGTGVYEQYF.

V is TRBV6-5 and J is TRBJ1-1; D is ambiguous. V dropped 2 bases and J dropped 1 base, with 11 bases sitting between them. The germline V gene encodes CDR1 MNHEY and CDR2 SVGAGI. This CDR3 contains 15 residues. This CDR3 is CASSYRSGRNTEAFF. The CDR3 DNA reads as TGTGCCAGCAGTTACCGATCAGGTCGGAACACTGAAGCTTTCTTT.

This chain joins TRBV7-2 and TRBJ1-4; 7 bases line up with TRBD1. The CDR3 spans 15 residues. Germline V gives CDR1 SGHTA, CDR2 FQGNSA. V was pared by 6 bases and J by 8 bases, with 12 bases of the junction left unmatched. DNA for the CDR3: TGTGCCAGCAGTTCGAAGAGACAGGGTGGCGAAAAACTGTTTTTT. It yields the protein CASSSKRQGGEKLFF.